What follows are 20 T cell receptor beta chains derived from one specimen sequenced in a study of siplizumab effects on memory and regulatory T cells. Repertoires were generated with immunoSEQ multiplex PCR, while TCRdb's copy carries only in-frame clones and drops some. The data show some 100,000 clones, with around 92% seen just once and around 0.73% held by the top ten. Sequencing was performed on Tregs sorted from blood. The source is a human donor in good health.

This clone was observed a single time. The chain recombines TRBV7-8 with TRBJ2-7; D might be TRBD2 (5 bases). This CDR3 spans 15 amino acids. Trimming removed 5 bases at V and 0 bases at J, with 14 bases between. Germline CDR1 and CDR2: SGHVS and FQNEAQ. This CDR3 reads CASSRGERYSYEQYF. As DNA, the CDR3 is TGTGCCAGCAGCCGTGGGGAGCGGTACTCCTACGAGCAGTACTTC.

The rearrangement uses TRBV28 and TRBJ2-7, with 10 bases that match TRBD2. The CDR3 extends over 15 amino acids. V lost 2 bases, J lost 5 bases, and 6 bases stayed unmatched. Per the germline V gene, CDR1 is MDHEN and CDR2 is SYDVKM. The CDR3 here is CASSLALAGVHEQYF. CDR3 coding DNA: TGTGCCAGCAGTTTAGCCCTAGCGGGAGTCCACGAGCAGTACTTC.

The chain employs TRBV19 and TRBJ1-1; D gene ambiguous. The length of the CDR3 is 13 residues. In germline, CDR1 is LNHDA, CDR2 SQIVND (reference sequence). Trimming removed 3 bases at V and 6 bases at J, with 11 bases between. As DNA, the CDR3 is TGTGCCAGTAGTATCAGGCCAGCCCCTGAAGCTTTCTTT. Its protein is CASSIRPAPEAFF.

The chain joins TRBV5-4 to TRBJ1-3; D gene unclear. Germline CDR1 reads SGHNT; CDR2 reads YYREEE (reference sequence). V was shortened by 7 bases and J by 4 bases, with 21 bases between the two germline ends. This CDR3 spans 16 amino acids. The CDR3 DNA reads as TGTGCCAGCGAAAGACGGGCCGGTGGTGGAGGAAACACCATATATTTT. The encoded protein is CASERRAGGGGNTIYF.

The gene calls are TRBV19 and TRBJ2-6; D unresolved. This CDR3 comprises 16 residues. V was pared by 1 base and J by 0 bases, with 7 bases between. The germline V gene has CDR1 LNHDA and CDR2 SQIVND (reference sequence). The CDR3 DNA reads TGTGCCAGTAGTATAGGGAAGGTCTCTGGGGCCAACGTCCTGACTTTC. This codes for CASSIGKVSGANVLTF.

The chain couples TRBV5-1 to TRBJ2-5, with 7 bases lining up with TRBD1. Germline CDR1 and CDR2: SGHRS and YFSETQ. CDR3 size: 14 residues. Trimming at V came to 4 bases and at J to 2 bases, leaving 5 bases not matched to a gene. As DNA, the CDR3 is TGCGCCAGCAGCGAACCGGGACAGCAAGAGACCCAGTACTTC. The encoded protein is CASSEPGQQETQYF.

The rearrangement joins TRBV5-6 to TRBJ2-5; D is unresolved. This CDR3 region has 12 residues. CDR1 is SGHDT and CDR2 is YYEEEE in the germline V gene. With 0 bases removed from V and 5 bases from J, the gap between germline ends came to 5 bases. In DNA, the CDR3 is TGTGCCAGCAGCTTGGCCAGGGAGACCCAGTACTTC. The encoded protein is CASSLARETQYF.

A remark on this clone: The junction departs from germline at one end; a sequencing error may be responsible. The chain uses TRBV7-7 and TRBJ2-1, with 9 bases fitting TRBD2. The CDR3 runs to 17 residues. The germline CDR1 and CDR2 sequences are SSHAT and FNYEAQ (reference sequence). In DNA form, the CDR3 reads TGTGCTAGCAGCTTACTTAGCGGGAGATCCTCCTACAATGAGCAGTTCTTC. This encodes CASSLLSGRSSYNEQFF. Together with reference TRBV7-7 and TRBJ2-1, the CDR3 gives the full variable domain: GAGVSQSPRYKVTKRGQDVTLRCDPISSHATLYWYQQALGQGPEFLTYFNYEAQPDKSGLPSDRFSAERPEGSISTLTIQRTEQRDSAMYRCASSLLSGRSSYNEQFFGPGTRLTVL.

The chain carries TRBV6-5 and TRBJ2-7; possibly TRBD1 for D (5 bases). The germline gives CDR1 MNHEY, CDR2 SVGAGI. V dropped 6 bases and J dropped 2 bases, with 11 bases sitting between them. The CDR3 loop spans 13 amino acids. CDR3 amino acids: CASRQARTYEQYF. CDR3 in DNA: TGTGCCAGCAGACAGGCCAGAACCTACGAGCAGTACTTC.

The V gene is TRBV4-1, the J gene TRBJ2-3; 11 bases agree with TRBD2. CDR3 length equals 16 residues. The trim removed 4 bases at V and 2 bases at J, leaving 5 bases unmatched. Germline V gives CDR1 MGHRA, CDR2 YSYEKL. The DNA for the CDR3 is TGCGCCAGCAGCCGGCTAGCGGGAGGCCACACAGATACGCAGTATTTT. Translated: CASSRLAGGHTDTQYF.

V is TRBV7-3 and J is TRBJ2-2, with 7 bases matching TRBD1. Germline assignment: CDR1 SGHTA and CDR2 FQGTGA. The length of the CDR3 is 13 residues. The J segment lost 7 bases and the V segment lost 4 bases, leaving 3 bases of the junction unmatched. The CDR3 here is CASSSRGYGELFF. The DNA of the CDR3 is TGTGCCAGCAGCTCCAGGGGGTACGGGGAGCTGTTTTTT.

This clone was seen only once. The CDR3 reads CASSVVLRTVYEQYF. The CDR3 DNA is TGTGCCAGCAGCGTTGTATTGAGGACAGTCTACGAGCAGTACTTC. The gene calls are TRBV9 and TRBJ2-7, with D possibly TRBD1 on 6 matching bases. Trimming shortened V by 2 bases and J by 3 bases, and 15 bases separated the two germline ends. The CDR3 loop spans 15 amino acids. Germline values: CDR1 SGDLS, CDR2 YYNGEE.

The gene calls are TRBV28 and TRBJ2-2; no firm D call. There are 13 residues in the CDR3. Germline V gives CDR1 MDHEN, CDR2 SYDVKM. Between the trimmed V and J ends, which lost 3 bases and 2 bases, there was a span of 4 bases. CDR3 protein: CASSFSNTGELFF. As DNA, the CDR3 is TGTGCCAGCAGTTTTTCTAACACCGGGGAGCTGTTTTTT.

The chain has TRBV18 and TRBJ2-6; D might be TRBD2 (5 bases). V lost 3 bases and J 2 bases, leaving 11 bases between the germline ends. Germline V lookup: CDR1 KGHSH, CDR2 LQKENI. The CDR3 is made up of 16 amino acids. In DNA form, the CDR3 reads TGTGCCAGCTCACCCGCCGGGAAAGCTGGGGCCAACGTCCTGACTTTC. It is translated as CASSPAGKAGANVLTF.

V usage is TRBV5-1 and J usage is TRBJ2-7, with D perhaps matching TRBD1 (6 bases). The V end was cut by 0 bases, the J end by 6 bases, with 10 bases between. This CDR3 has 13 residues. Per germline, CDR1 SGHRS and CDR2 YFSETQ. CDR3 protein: CASSLAGGSEQYF. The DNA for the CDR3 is TGCGCCAGCAGCTTGGCTGGGGGCAGCGAGCAGTACTTC.

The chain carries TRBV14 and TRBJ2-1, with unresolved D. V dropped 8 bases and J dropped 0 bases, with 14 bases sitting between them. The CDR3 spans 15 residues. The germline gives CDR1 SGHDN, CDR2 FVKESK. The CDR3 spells CASAQTLHSYNEQFF. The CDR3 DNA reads TGTGCCAGCGCTCAGACTCTTCACTCCTACAATGAGCAGTTCTTC.

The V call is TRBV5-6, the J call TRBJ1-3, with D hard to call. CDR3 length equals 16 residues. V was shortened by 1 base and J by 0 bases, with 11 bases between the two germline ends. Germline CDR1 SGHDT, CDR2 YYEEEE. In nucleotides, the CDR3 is TGTGCCAGCAGCTTGTTTGACGGTTTCTCTGGAAACACCATATATTTT. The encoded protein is CASSLFDGFSGNTIYF.

DNA for the CDR3: TGTGCCAGCAGTTCAAGAGGGGGCCTTAGCAATCAGCCCCAGCATTTT. Protein sequence: CASSSRGGLSNQPQHF. The V and J genes are TRBV5-5 and TRBJ1-5; 7 bases line up with TRBD1. The V gene end was trimmed by 5 bases and the J gene end by 0 bases; junction bases not matched to a gene: 8. The CDR3 spans 16 residues. Germline values: CDR1 SGHKS, CDR2 YYEKEE (reference sequence).

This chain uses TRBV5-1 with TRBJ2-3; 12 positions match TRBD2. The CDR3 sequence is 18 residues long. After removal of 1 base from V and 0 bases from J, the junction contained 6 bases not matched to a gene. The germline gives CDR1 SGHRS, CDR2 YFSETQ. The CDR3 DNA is TGCGCCAGCAGCTTGCTCACTAGCGGGAGGTCTAGCACAGATACGCAGTATTTT. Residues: CASSLLTSGRSSTDTQYF.

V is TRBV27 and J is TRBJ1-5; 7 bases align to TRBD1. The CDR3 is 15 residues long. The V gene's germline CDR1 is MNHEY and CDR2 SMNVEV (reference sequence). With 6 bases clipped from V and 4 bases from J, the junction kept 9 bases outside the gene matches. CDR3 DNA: TGTGCCAGCAGCTTCGGGACAGACCTTAATCAGCCCCAGCATTTT. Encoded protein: CASSFGTDLNQPQHF.